The present TCR beta chain was sequenced within a study of beta chain features in type 1 diabetes. Findings and limits, study-wide: Overrepresentation of cells with high TCR expression could result from cDNA sequencing. Insertion counts at VDJ junctions were lower in type 1 diabetes patients, who also showed more deletions there. Shorter TCRB CDR3s, moderately but significantly so, marked every one of the four CD4+ subsets in Type 1 diabetes patients.

The study reverse transcribed the entire isolated RNA, so it sequenced expressed TCRB transcripts. The method was immunoSEQ multiplex PCR; TCRdb's version includes in-frame clones alone and lacks a portion of them. This sample carries roughly 140,000 clones, around a tenth of them seen once, and the ten largest clones take 0.45% to 0.6%. Every single donor gave one heparinised blood draw, and these averaged approximately 120 mL. Cell sorting via CD45RO/CCR7/CD25/CD127/CD95/CD27 was performed to obtain CD4+ naive, central memory, regulatory and stem cell-like memory cells. This clone was observed a few times. The target antigen is unknown. Germline V lookup: CDR1 SGHVS, CDR2 FQNEAQ. There are 15 residues in the CDR3. V lost 4 bases, J lost 3 bases, and 13 bases lay in between.

The specimen sequenced was central memory CD4+ T cells from blood. The sequence was collected from a man younger than 40 with type 1 diabetes. This chain joins TRBV7-8 and TRBJ1-3, with D hard to call. DNA of the CDR3: TGTGCCAGCAGCTCTTACCTCTCTAATGGAAACACCATATATTTT. Its protein is CASSSYLSNGNTIYF.